Presented here are 21 T cell receptor beta chains from one specimen sequenced in a study of T cells in Graves' hyperthyroidism and ophthalmopathy. TCR beta CDR3 sequences were amplified from RNA transcripts. The HTBI primer set drove a first-round RT-PCR of the TCR CDR3. MiXCR, run by TCRdb on the multiplex PCR reads, gives a single entry per CDR3 protein. Of more than 500,000 distinct CDR3 sequences listed, roughly 46% are singletons. What was sequenced was peripheral blood or thyroid tissue (not recorded which). The receptors here all came from an adult woman with Graves' disease, either hyperthyroidism or ophthalmopathy (not recorded which).

This clonotype occurred a few times. A much larger clonotype is one base distant, so this may be a read error. V usage is TRBV2 and J usage is TRBJ2-2; tentative D call: TRBD1 (6 bases). The CDR3 consists of 11 residues. Deletions cut 8 bases from V and 6 bases from J, with 7 bases between. Germline CDR1 SNHLY, CDR2 FYNNEI. The CDR3 nucleotides read TGTGCCAGCGCAGGGGCCGGGGAGCTGTTTTTT. It codes for CASAGAGELFF.

This clonotype was detected a few times. The chain is built from TRBV19 and TRBJ1-3; no clear D gene. There are 14 residues in the CDR3. Deletions cut 7 bases from V and 0 bases from J, with 10 bases between. CDR1 is LNHDA, CDR2 SQIVND, per germline (reference sequence). The CDR3 region has the DNA TGTGCCAGTAACACAGTTGCCTCTGGAAACACCATATATTTT. This gives the protein CASNTVASGNTIYF.

This clonotype has a single count. V is TRBV29-1 and J is TRBJ1-2; perhaps TRBD1 as D (5 bases). In germline, CDR1 is SQVTM, CDR2 ANQGSEA. V was clipped by 1 base and J by 5 bases, with 20 bases between them. The length of the CDR3 is 16 residues. Written as DNA, the CDR3 is TGCAGCGTTGAAGCTAGACAGCCCTGGGGATCGTATGGCTACACCTTC. It translates to CSVEARQPWGSYGYTF.

DNA for the CDR3: TGTGCCAGCAGCTCCCGAATGGGGATCAATCAGCCCCAGCATTTT. It is translated as CASSSRMGINQPQHF. The J gene is TRBJ1-5, the V gene TRBV7-2; D is undetermined. From germline, CDR1 is SGHTA and CDR2 FQGNSA. Trimming stripped 4 bases from V and 3 bases from J, with 13 bases between. The CDR3 covers 15 residues.

This clonotype has at least ten counts. This chain uses TRBV5-8 with TRBJ1-1, with 7 bases aligning to TRBD1. The CDR3 consists of 16 residues. Germline trimming cut 0 bases from V and 7 bases from J; bases unmatched to any gene: 12. Germline V gene lookup returns CDR1 SGHTS and CDR2 YDEGEE. The CDR3 reads CASSLAYRQGQIEAFF. In DNA, the CDR3 is TGTGCCAGCAGCTTGGCCTATCGACAGGGACAAATTGAAGCTTTCTTT.

This clonotype was counted ten times or more. V usage is TRBV7-3 and J usage is TRBJ2-7; D could derive from TRBD1 or TRBD2 (6 bases each). Germline lookup yields CDR1 SGHTA and CDR2 FQGTGA. The V end was cut by 5 bases, the J end by 9 bases, with 17 bases between. The CDR3 spans 13 residues. CDR3 protein: CASSATRGEVQYF. For the CDR3, the DNA is TGTGCCAGCAGCGCGACTAGGGGGGAGGTGCAGTACTTC.

The V call is TRBV29-1, the J call TRBJ2-6; D not resolved. Germline V gene data show CDR1 as SQVTM and CDR2 as ANQGSEA. The CDR3 has 13 amino acids. Trimming took off 4 bases at V and 0 bases at J, with 4 bases between the two ends. CDR3 nucleotides: TGCAGCGTTGCGGTCTCTGGGGCCAACGTCCTGACTTTC. This encodes CSVAVSGANVLTF.

V gene TRBV11-2 combines with J gene TRBJ2-5; 7 bases fit TRBD1. This CDR3 spans 13 amino acids. Germline values: CDR1 SGHAT, CDR2 FQNNGV. The V and J ends lost 5 bases and 3 bases, in that order; junction bases with no gene match: 3. The CDR3 reads CASSQTGEETQYF. In DNA form, the CDR3 reads TGTGCCAGCAGCCAAACAGGGGAAGAGACCCAGTACTTC.

At least ten counts were recorded for this clonotype. The chain links TRBV28 to TRBJ1-5, with D possibly matching TRBD1 (6 bases). Germline V gene lookup returns CDR1 MDHEN and CDR2 SYDVKM. The CDR3 has 16 residues. The ends were cut back, 10 bases at V and 3 bases at J, with 22 bases in the middle. The CDR3 sequence: CATHEGGRRHNQPQHF. CDR3 in DNA: TGTGCCACGCACGAGGGGGGACGGAGGCACAATCAGCCCCAGCATTTT.

This clonotype was found many times. The J gene is TRBJ1-4, the V gene TRBV5-1; tentative D call: TRBD1 (5 bases). This CDR3 region has 14 residues. Germline V gene lookup returns CDR1 SGHRS and CDR2 YFSETQ. With 0 bases removed from V and 12 bases from J, the gap between germline ends came to 15 bases. This CDR3 is CASSLGPRDVELFF. Written as DNA, the CDR3 is TGCGCCAGCAGCTTGGGGCCCCGGGACGTAGAACTGTTTTTT.

This clonotype was detected once. The chain is built from TRBV2 and TRBJ1-2, with no clear D. V shed 4 bases and J shed 3 bases, with 9 bases lying between them. The CDR3 is 13 residues long. The germline V gene has CDR1 SNHLY and CDR2 FYNNEI. In DNA form, the CDR3 reads TGTGCCAGCAGTGGACGGGCAGACTATGGCTACACCTTC. This codes for CASSGRADYGYTF.

Concerning this clonotype itself: A read error may explain this, as a much larger clone is one base away. This rearrangement joins TRBV27 to TRBJ1-2; tentatively, D is TRBD1 (6 bases). The CDR3 has 13 residues. Germline CDR1 MNHEY, CDR2 SMNVEV (reference sequence). CDR3 region: CASSPGARYGHTF. Here the CDR3 DNA reads TGTGCCAGCAGTCCAGGGGCGCGCTATGGCCACACCTTC.

The sample holds one count of this clonotype. J is TRBJ1-5 and V is TRBV19; TRBD1 is a possible D gene (5 bases). The CDR3 runs 14 residues. Trimming left V 6 bases short and J 6 bases short, with 15 bases between. Germline CDR1 reads LNHDA; CDR2 reads SQIVND (reference sequence). CDR3 residues: CASRQTGPGQPQHF. The CDR3 region has the DNA TGTGCCAGTAGACAAACAGGCCCCGGTCAGCCCCAGCATTTT.

This clonotype was counted between two and nine times. This sequence joins TRBV28 and TRBJ1-6; 9 bases are shared with TRBD1. CDR1 is MDHEN, CDR2 SYDVKM, per germline. V lost 5 bases and J lost 6; bases outside the gene matches: 11. CDR3 length: 17 residues. CDR3: CASSPTPGTGSNSPLHF. As DNA, the CDR3 is TGTGCCAGCAGTCCTACACCCGGGACAGGGAGTAATTCACCCCTCCACTTT. Looking up the rest from reference TRBV28 and TRBJ1-6 gives the full variable domain: DVKVTQSSRYLVKRTGEKVFLECVQDMDHENMFWYRQDPGLGLRLIYFSYDVKMKEKGDIPEGYSVSREKKERFSLILESASTNQTSMYLCASSPTPGTGSNSPLHFGNGTRLTVT.

The V gene is TRBV7-9, the J gene TRBJ1-6; a weak D match, TRBD1 (5 bases). CDR3 size: 17 residues. The V end lost 6 bases, the J end lost 7 bases, and 22 bases lay between the germline ends. Germline lookup yields CDR1 SEHNR and CDR2 FQNEAQ (reference sequence). In DNA, the CDR3 is TGTGCCAGCAGTCCCTCGACAGCGGCCTGGGGAAATTCACCCCTCCACTTT. Translation gives CASSPSTAAWGNSPLHF.

This clonotype was counted at least ten times. The J gene is TRBJ1-2, the V gene TRBV5-1; D is unresolved. In germline, CDR1 is SGHRS, CDR2 YFSETQ. The CDR3 has 12 residues. V gave up 5 bases and J gave up 5 bases, with 10 bases separating them. In DNA form, the CDR3 reads TGCGCCAGCAGTTCCCCGGCGTATGGCTACACCTTC. Translation: CASSSPAYGYTF. The entire variable domain, with the rest obtained from reference TRBV5-1 and TRBJ1-2, is as follows: KAGVTQTPRYLIKTRGQQVTLSCSPISGHRSVSWYQQTPGQGLQFLFEYFSETQRNKGNFPGRFSGRQFSNSRSEMNVSTLELGDSALYLCASSSPAYGYTFGSGTRLTVV.

The rearrangement uses TRBV29-1 and TRBJ1-4; no clear D gene. V was clipped by 5 bases and J by 7 bases, with 11 bases between them. This CDR3 spans 12 amino acids. Germline CDR1 SQVTM, CDR2 ANQGSEA. The CDR3 nucleotides read TGCAGCGTTCAAAACTCTCCTGAAAAACTGTTTTTT. As protein: CSVQNSPEKLFF.

The genes are TRBV9 and TRBJ1-2, with a possible D match to TRBD1 (6 bases). With 3 bases removed from V and 8 bases from J, the gap between germline ends came to 11 bases. CDR1 is SGDLS and CDR2 is YYNGEE in the germline V gene. There are 12 residues in the CDR3. CDR3 in DNA: TGTGCCAGCAGCGGAGAACAGGGCGGCTACACCTTC. Amino acids: CASSGEQGGYTF.

This clonotype was detected many times. The chain recombines TRBV12-3 or TRBV12-4 with TRBJ2-2, with D perhaps matching TRBD2 (5 bases). The CDR3 length is 14 residues. V gave up 5 bases and J gave up 6 bases, with 13 bases separating them. CDR3: CASSVLMRAGELFF. The CDR3 DNA reads as TGTGCCAGCAGTGTCTTAATGCGGGCCGGGGAGCTGTTTTTT.

At least ten counts were recorded for this clonotype. The chain joins TRBV9 to TRBJ1-1, with D possibly matching TRBD1 (6 bases). With 0 bases removed from V and 0 bases from J, the gap between germline ends came to 9 bases. Germline CDR1 reads SGDLS; CDR2 reads YYNGEE. The CDR3 spans 15 residues. CDR3: CASSVGGAVNTEAFF. DNA for the CDR3: TGTGCCAGCAGCGTAGGGGGGGCTGTGAACACTGAAGCTTTCTTT.

J is TRBJ1-1 and V is TRBV20-1, with D tentatively TRBD1 (5 bases). The CDR3 has 15 amino acids. Germline lookup yields CDR1 DFQATT and CDR2 SNEGSKA (reference sequence). Trimming took 0 bases from V and 5 from J, leaving 16 bases between them. In DNA form, the CDR3 reads TGCAGTGCTAGAGATGGGACCGACCGAGGGACTGAAGCTTTCTTT. Translated, it gives CSARDGTDRGTEAFF.